This TCR beta chain was sequenced in a study of CD8+CD57+ T cells in acquired aplastic anemia. Findings and limits, study-wide: Shared by patients and controls, 25 to 35 CD8+ CDR3s were abundant in patients. Between the patient and control groups, CD8+ Simpson's diversity did not differ significantly.

CD8+CD57+ cell expansion had been shown by flow cytometry in patients chosen for sequencing. Each of the patients presented with severe acquired aplastic anemia. With respect to this clonotype: Antigen specificity is unknown.

Genomic DNA templated the TCR beta VDJ and CDR3 profiling. From the reads, TCRdb called clonotypes with MiXCR, one entry per CDR3 protein. The profile shows under 200,000 distinct CDR3 sequences, roughly half of them singletons. The CDR3 has 13 residues. V was cut by 9 bases and J by 1 base, with 11 bases left in between. The V gene's germline CDR1 is KGHDR and CDR2 SFDVKD. Sequencing used sorted CD4+, CD8+, or CD8+CD57+ T cells (not recorded which) from PBMCs. This clonotype originated in a human donor with aplastic anemia. This chain connects TRBV24-1 to TRBJ2-5, with a tentative D call TRBD2 (7 bases). CDR3 bases: TGTGCCACCCGACGGGGGGCCCAAGAGACCCAGTACTTC. Its translation is CATRRGAQETQYF.